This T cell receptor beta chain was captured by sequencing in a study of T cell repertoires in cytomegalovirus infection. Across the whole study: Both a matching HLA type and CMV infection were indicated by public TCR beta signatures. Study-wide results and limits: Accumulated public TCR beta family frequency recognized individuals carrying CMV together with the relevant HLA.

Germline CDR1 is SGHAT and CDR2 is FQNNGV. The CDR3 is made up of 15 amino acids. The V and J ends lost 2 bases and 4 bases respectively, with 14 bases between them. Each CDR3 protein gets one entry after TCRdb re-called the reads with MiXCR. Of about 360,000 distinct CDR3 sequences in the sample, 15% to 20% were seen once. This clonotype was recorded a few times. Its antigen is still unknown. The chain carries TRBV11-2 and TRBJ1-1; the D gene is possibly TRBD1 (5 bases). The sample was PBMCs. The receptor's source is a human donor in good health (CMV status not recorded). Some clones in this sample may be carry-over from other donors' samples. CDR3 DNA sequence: TGTGCCAGCAGCTTAAGGGCCCGGGGGGTCACTGAAGCTTTCTTT. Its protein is CASSLRARGVTEAFF.